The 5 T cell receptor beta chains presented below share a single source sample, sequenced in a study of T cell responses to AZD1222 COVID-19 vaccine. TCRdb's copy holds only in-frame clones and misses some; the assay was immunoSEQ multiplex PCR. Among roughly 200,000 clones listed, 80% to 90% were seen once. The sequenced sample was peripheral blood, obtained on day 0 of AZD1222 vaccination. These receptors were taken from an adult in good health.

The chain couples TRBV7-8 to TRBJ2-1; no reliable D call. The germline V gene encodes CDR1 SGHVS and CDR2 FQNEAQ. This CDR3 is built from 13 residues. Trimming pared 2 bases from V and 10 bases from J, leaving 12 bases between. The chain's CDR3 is CASSLYNSLEQFF. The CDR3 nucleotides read TGTGCCAGCAGCTTATATAATAGTCTGGAGCAGTTCTTC.

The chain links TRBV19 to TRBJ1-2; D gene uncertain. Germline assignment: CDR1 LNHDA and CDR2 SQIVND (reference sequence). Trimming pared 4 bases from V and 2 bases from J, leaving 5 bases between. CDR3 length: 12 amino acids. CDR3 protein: CASSRGNYGYTF. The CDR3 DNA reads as TGTGCCAGTAGTAGAGGAAACTATGGCTACACCTTC.

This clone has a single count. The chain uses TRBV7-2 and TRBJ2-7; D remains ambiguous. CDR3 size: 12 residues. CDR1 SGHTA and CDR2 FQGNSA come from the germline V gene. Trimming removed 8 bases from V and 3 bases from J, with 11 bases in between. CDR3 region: CASSGPNYEQYF. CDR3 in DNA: TGTGCCAGCTCCGGGCCTAACTACGAGCAGTACTTC.

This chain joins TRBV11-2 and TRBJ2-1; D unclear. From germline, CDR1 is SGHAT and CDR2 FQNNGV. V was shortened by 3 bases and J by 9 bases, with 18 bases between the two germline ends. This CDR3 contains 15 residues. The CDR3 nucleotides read TGTGCCAGCAGCTTCGACACGGTCGGTACGGTTGAGCAGTTCTTC. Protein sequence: CASSFDTVGTVEQFF.

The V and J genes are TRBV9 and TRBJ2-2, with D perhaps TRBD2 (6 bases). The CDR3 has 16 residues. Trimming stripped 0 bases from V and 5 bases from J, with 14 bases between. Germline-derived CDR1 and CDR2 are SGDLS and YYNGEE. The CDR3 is CASSVATGGLTGELFF. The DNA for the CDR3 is TGTGCCAGCAGCGTAGCTACAGGAGGGTTAACCGGGGAGCTGTTTTTT. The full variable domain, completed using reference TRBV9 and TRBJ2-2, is DSGVTQTPKHLITATGQRVTLRCSPRSGDLSVYWYQQSLDQGLQFLIQYYNGEERAKGNILERFSAQQFPDLHSELNLSSLELGDSALYFCASSVATGGLTGELFFGEGSRLTVL.